This TCR beta chain was found in a study of T cell responses to AZD1222 COVID-19 vaccine. Study conclusions and caveats: Spike was spanned by vaccine-associated CD4 TCRs, which were dominant at 160-218 and 743-854.

Points on this clone: No antigen is known for it.

Data came from immunoSEQ multiplex PCR; TCRdb stores just in-frame clones and leaves some out. The data hold about 160,000 clones, with roughly 90% observed a single time. Trimming pared 2 bases from V and 10 bases from J, leaving 14 bases between. From germline, CDR1 is MNHNY and CDR2 SVGAGI (reference sequence). The CDR3 length is 13 residues. This clonotype was obtained from an adult in good health. The chain uses TRBV6-6 and TRBJ1-2, with a tentative D call TRBD1 (6 bases). Specimen: peripheral blood, collected on day 0 of AZD1222 vaccination. CDR3 sequence (DNA): TGTGCCAGCAGTTACGGTCTGGGGGGGCTCTACACCTTC. As protein: CASSYGLGGLYTF.